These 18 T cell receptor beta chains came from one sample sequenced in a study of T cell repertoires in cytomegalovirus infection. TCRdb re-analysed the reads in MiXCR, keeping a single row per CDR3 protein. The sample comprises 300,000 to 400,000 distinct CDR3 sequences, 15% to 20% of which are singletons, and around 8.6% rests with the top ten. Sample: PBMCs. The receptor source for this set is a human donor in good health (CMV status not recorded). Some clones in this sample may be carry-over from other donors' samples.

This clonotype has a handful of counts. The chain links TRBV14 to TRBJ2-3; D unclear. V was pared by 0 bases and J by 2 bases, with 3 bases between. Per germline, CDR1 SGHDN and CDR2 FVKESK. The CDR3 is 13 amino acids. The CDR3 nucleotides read TGTGCCAGCAGCCAAGAACTCACAGATACGCAGTATTTT. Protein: CASSQELTDTQYF.

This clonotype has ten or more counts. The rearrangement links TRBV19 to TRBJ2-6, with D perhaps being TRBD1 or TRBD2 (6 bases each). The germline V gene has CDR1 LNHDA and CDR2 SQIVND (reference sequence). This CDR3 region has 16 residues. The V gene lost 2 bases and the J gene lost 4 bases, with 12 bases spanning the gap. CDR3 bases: TGTGCCAGTAGTATACTAGGGGGGTTCGGGGCCAACGTCCTGACTTTC. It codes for CASSILGGFGANVLTF.

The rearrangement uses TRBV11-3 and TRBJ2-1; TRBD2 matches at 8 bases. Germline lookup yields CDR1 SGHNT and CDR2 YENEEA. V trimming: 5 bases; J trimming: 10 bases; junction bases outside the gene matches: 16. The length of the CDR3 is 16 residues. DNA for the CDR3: TGTGCCAGCAGCCCACCGGGGGGACTAGGAAAAGTAGAGCAGTTCTTC. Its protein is CASSPPGGLGKVEQFF.

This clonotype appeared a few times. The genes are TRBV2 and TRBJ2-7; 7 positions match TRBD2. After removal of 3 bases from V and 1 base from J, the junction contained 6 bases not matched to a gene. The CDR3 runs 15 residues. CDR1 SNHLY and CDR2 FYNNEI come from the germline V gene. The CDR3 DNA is TGTGCCAGCAGTGAGGTGGGAGGGCGGTCCTACGAGCAGTACTTC. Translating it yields CASSEVGGRSYEQYF.

This CDR3 reads CASSADRGDTEAFF. CDR3 bases: TGCGCCAGCAGCGCGGACAGGGGTGACACTGAAGCTTTCTTT. The rearrangement links TRBV5-1 to TRBJ1-1; 9 positions agree with TRBD1. The CDR3 has 14 amino acids. Per germline, CDR1 SGHRS and CDR2 YFSETQ. Germline trimming cut 4 bases from V and 3 bases from J; bases unmatched to any gene: 4.

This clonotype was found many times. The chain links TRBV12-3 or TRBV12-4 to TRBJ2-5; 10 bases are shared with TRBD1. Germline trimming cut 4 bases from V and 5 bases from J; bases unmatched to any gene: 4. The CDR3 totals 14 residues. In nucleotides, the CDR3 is TGTGCCAGCAGTTCGACAGGGGGCACTGAGACCCAGTACTTC. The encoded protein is CASSSTGGTETQYF.

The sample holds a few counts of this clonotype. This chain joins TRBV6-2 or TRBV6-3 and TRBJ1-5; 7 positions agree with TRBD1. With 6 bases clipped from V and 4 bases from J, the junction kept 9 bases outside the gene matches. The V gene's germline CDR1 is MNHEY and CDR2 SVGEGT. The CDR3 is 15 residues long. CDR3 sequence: CASSPTGQDNQPQHF. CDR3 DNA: TGTGCCAGCAGCCCGACCGGACAGGATAATCAGCCCCAGCATTTT.

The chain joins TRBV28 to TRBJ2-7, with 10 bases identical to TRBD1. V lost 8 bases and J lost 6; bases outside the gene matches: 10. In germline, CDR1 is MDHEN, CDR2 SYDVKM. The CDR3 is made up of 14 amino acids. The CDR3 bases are TGTGCCAGCGGACGTGGGACAGGGGTAGGCGAGCAGTACTTC. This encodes CASGRGTGVGEQYF. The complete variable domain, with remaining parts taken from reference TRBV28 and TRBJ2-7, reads DVKVTQSSRYLVKRTGEKVFLECVQDMDHENMFWYRQDPGLGLRLIYFSYDVKMKEKGDIPEGYSVSREKKERFSLILESASTNQTSMYLCASGRGTGVGEQYFGPGTRLTVT.

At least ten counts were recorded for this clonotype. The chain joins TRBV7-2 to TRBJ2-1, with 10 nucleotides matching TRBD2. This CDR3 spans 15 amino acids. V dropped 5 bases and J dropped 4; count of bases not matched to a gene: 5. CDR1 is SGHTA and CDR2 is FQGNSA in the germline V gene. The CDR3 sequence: CASSPRTSGYNEQFF. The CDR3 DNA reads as TGTGCCAGCAGCCCCAGGACTAGCGGTTACAATGAGCAGTTCTTC.

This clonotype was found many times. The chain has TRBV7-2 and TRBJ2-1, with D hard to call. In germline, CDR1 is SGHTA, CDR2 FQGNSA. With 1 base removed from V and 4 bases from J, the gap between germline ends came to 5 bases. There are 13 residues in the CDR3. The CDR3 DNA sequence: TGTGCCAGCAGCTTAGTTGATTACAATGAGCAGTTCTTC. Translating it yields CASSLVDYNEQFF.

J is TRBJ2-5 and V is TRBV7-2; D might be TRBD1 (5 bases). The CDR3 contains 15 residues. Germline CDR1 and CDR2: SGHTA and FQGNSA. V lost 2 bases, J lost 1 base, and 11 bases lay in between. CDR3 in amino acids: CASSLSRQSQETQYF. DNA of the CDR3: TGTGCCAGCAGCTTAAGTAGACAGTCCCAAGAGACCCAGTACTTC.

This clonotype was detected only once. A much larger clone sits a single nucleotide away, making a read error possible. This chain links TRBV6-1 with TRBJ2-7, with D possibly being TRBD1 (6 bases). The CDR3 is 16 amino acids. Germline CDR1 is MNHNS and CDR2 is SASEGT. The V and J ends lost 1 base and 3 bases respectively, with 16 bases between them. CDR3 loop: CASSEEGGGRGYEQYF. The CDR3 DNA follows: TGTGCCAGCAGTGAAGAGGGTGGAGGCAGGGGCTACGAGCAGTACTTC.

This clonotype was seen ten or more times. Here the CDR3 DNA reads TGTGCCAGCAGCTCCCCCGGGACTAGCAGGCTCAACGAGCAGTACTTC. Translated: CASSSPGTSRLNEQYF. V and J are TRBV7-2 and TRBJ2-7, with TRBD2 identical over 9 bases. The germline gives CDR1 SGHTA, CDR2 FQGNSA. The junction had 12 bases not matched to a gene; V was cut back by 4 bases and J by 5 bases. This CDR3 has 16 amino acids. The full variable domain, completed using reference TRBV7-2 and TRBJ2-7, is GAGVSQSPSNKVTEKGKDVELRCDPISGHTALYWYRQSLGQGLEFLIYFQGNSAPDKSGLPSDRFSAERTGGSVSTLTIQRTQQEDSAVYLCASSSPGTSRLNEQYFGPGTRLTVT.

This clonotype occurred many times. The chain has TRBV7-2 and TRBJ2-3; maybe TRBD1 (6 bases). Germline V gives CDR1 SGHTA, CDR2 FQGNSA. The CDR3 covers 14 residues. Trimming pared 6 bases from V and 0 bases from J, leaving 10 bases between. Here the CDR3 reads CASSRDTSTDTQYF. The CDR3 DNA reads TGTGCCAGCAGTCGGGACACAAGCACAGATACGCAGTATTTT.

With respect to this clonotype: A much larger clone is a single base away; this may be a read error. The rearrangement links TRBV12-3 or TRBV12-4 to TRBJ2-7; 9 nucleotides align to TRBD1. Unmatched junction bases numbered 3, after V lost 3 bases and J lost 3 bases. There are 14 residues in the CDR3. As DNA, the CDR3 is TGTGCCAGCAGTTTCCGGGACAGGGACTACGAGCAGTACTTC. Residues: CASSFRDRDYEQYF.

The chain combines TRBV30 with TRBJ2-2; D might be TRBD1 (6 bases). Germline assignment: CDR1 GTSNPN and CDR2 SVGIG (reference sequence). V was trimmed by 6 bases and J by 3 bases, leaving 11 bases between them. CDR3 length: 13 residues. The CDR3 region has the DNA TGTGCCTGTGTCCAGGGGTACACCGGGGAGCTGTTTTTT. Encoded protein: CACVQGYTGELFF.

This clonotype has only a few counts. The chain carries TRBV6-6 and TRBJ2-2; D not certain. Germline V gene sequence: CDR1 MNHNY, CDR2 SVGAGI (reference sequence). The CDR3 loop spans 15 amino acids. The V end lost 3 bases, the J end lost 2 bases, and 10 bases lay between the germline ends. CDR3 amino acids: CASSYVGTNTGELFF. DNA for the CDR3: TGTGCCAGCAGTTATGTGGGAACAAACACCGGGGAGCTGTTTTTT.

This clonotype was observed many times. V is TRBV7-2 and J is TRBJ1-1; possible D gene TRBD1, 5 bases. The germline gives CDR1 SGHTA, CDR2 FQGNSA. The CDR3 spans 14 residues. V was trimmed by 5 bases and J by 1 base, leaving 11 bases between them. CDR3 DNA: TGTGCCAGCAGCCGGGGACGGTCGAACACTGAAGCTTTCTTT. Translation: CASSRGRSNTEAFF.